The 8 T cell receptor beta chains in this list originate from one sample, sequenced in a study of T cell responses to AZD1222 COVID-19 vaccine. Here immunoSEQ multiplex PCR was the method, and the copy in TCRdb shows in-frame clones only, minus some. Of approximately 130,000 clones listed, roughly 90% are singletons. The input for sequencing was peripheral blood, taken on day 0 of AZD1222 vaccination. Every receptor here comes from an adult in good health.

This chain links TRBV7-3 with TRBJ2-2; no definite D call. Germline V gene lookup returns CDR1 SGHTA and CDR2 FQGTGA. V shed 4 bases and J shed 11 bases, with 14 bases lying between them. The CDR3 spans 13 residues. Here the CDR3 DNA reads TGTGCCAGCAGCTCGAGACCCCGAGGAGAGCTGTTTTTT. Translated, it gives CASSSRPRGELFF.

V and J are TRBV7-8 and TRBJ2-5; D not resolved. The CDR3 has 16 residues. Germline CDR1 reads SGHVS; CDR2 reads FQNEAQ. The ends were cut back, 0 bases at V and 7 bases at J, with 18 bases in the middle. The CDR3 loop reads CASSLAFRHNKRTQYF. In DNA, the CDR3 is TGTGCCAGCAGCTTAGCGTTTAGGCACAACAAGAGGACCCAGTACTTC.

V gene TRBV10-2 combines with J gene TRBJ1-1; D is possibly TRBD1 (5 bases). Trimming stripped 4 bases from V and 2 bases from J, with 14 bases between. The CDR3 length is 15 residues. CDR1 and CDR2 (germline): WSHSY, SAAADI. The CDR3 sequence is CASSVFGDGNTEAFF. Written as DNA, the CDR3 is TGCGCCAGCAGTGTATTCGGGGACGGAAACACTGAAGCTTTCTTT.

This chain links TRBV5-1 with TRBJ2-1; no reliable D call. Deletions cut 3 bases from V and 0 bases from J, with 13 bases between. This CDR3 has 16 residues. In germline, CDR1 is SGHRS, CDR2 YFSETQ. In DNA form, the CDR3 reads TGCGCCAGCAGCTCTACCTTACTGAGCTCCTACAATGAGCAGTTCTTC. Its protein product is CASSSTLLSSYNEQFF.

The genes are TRBV30 and TRBJ1-1; 8 positions match TRBD1. Per germline, CDR1 GTSNPN and CDR2 SVGIG (reference sequence). J was trimmed by 7 bases and V by 3 bases; bases with no gene match: 10. The CDR3 contains 14 residues. CDR3 nucleotides: TGTGCCTGGAGACCTTCAGGGGGCTCAGGTGAAGCTTTCTTT. This gives the protein CAWRPSGGSGEAFF.

This rearrangement joins TRBV15 to TRBJ2-7, with 7 bases lining up with TRBD2. Germline lookup yields CDR1 LNHNV and CDR2 YYDKDF (reference sequence). This CDR3 contains 14 residues. The trim removed 6 bases at V and 0 bases at J, leaving 5 bases unmatched. For the CDR3, the DNA is TGTGCCACCAGGTTACTAGCGAGCTCCTACGAGCAGTACTTC. It is translated as CATRLLASSYEQYF.

This clone was observed once. The CDR3 region is CASSLSNTEAFF. In DNA, the CDR3 is TGTGCCAGCAGCTTATCGAACACTGAAGCTTTCTTT. This chain uses TRBV7-9 with TRBJ1-1; D not resolved. Germline values: CDR1 SEHNR, CDR2 FQNEAQ (reference sequence). The V end lost 2 bases, the J end lost 1 base, and 2 bases lay between the germline ends. This CDR3 has 12 residues.

In this sample, this clone turned up once. This chain connects TRBV5-1 to TRBJ2-7; D may match TRBD1 or TRBD2 (5 bases each). The germline V gene has CDR1 SGHRS and CDR2 YFSETQ. Between the trimmed V and J ends, which lost 4 bases and 0 bases, there was a span of 14 bases. The CDR3 runs to 15 residues. CDR3 protein: CASSQTGLRSYEQYF. DNA for the CDR3: TGCGCCAGCAGCCAAACGGGGCTACGCTCCTACGAGCAGTACTTC.